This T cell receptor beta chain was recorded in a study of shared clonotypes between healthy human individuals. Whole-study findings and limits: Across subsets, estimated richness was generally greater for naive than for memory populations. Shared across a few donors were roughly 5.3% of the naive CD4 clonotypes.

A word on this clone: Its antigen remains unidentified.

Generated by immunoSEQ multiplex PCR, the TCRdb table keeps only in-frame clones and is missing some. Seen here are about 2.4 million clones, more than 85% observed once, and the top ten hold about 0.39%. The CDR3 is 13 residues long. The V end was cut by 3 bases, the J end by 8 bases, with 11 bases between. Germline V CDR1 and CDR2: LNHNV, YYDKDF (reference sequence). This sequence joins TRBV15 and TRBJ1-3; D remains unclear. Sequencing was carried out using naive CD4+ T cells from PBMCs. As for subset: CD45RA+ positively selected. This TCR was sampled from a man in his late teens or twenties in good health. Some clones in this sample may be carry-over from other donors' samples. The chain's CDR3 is CATSSYPGDTIYF. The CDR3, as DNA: TGTGCCACCAGCAGTTACCCTGGGGACACCATATATTTT.